This T cell receptor (beta chain) appears in the sequencing data of a study of cytomegalovirus exposure and HLA in healthy donors. Whole-study results and caveats: A later analysis appeared to link common viral pathogens to several of the most significant clusters.

The PCR employed 60 Vbeta primers together with 13 Jbeta primers. TCRdb keeps only in-frame clones here, not all; method: immunoSEQ multiplex PCR. Its table lists 50,000 to 80,000 clones. Germline-derived CDR1 and CDR2 are SNHLY and FYNNEI. The CDR3 length is 11 residues. V lost 9 bases, J lost 2 bases, and 7 bases lay in between. On this clone itself: What it recognizes is unknown.

The sequence was obtained from a young woman in good health and CMV-seronegative. Sequences were obtained from PBMCs. This rearrangement joins TRBV2 to TRBJ1-1, with D hard to call. This CDR3 reads CARAGNTEAFF. DNA for the CDR3: TGTGCCAGGGCAGGCAACACTGAAGCTTTCTTT. Full variable domain (outside the CDR3, taken from reference TRBV2 and TRBJ1-1): EPEVTQTPSHQVTQMGQEVILRCVPISNHLYFYWYRQILGQKVEFLVSFYNNEISEKSEIFDDQFSVERPDGSNFTLKIRSTKLEDSAMYFCARAGNTEAFFGQGTRLTVV.